These T cell receptor beta chains were read from a single sample in a study of blood T cell repertoires in COVID-19. The table came from immunoSEQ multiplex PCR; TCRdb's copy has only in-frame clones and leaves some out. Of about 36,000 clones listed, 90% are singletons. The specimen was peripheral blood. These receptors were taken from a human donor in a cohort sampled during active COVID-19. Each CDR3 is given with its conserved first and last residue. D genes are given only for firm matches. Not every row has a clone size; where given, it reads once, few, many or a size class.

j_call clone_size d_call v_call cdr3_length cdr3_aa cdr3_nt
TRBJ2-7 . TRBD2 TRBV18 16 CASSPTSGRATYEQYF TGTGCCAGCTCACCAACTAGCGGGAGGGCCACCTACGAGCAGTACTTC
TRBJ2-5 . . TRBV5-8 12 CASSTTGGTQYF TGTGCCAGCAGCACTACTGGAGGGACCCAGTACTTC
TRBJ2-1 . . TRBV12-3/TRBV12-4 12 CASRLYYNEQFF TGTGCCAGCAGACTCTACTACAATGAGCAGTTCTTC
TRBJ1-4 . . TRBV7-2 16 CASSLAAGTTNEKLFF TGTGCCAGCAGCTTAGCGGCGGGAACAACTAATGAAAAACTGTTTTTT
TRBJ2-7 once TRBD2 TRBV4-1 16 CASSQAIGGRVYEQYF TGCGCCAGCAGCCAAGCGATAGGTGGGAGGGTCTACGAGCAGTACTTC
TRBJ2-1 . TRBD2 TRBV7-2 18 CASSLALGRASGLNEQFF TGTGCCAGCAGCTTAGCGTTGGGTCGGGCTAGCGGGCTCAATGAGCAGTTCTTC
TRBJ2-1 . . TRBV28 18 CASTPRDAVGGSYNEQFF TGTGCCAGCACCCCCAGGGACGCGGTAGGGGGCTCCTACAATGAGCAGTTCTTC
TRBJ2-7 . TRBD2 TRBV5-4 16 CASSLGTSGRVYEQYF TGTGCCAGCAGCCTAGGGACTAGCGGGAGGGTTTACGAGCAGTACTTC
TRBJ2-2 . . TRBV5-1 17 CASSLDPLESLTGELFF TGCGCCAGCAGCTTGGATCCACTAGAGAGCTTAACCGGGGAGCTGTTTTTT
TRBJ1-2 . . TRBV28 14 CASSLSSRKAGYTF TGTGCCAGCAGTTTAAGTTCCAGGAAGGCTGGCTACACCTTC
TRBJ1-1 once . TRBV5-1 14 CASSRHQGNTEAFF TGCGCCAGCAGCAGACACCAGGGGAACACTGAAGCTTTCTTT
TRBJ2-1 once TRBD1 TRBV5-1 14 CATRSWTGSDEQFF TGCGCCACCAGATCTTGGACAGGGTCCGATGAGCAGTTCTTC
TRBJ2-7 . . TRBV11-2 14 CASSLRQRTYEQYF TGTGCCAGCAGCCTTAGACAGCGCACCTACGAGCAGTACTTC
TRBJ1-5 . . TRBV28 16 CASSLPPVQGNQPQHF TGTGCCAGCAGTTTACCCCCTGTCCAGGGCAATCAGCCCCAGCATTTT
TRBJ1-2 . . TRBV27 13 CASSLDIRYGYTF TGTGCCAGCAGTTTGGACATTCGGTATGGCTACACCTTC
TRBJ2-1 . . TRBV29-1 14 CSVCRPGRVEGQFF TGCAGCGTCTGTCGACCAGGCCGTGTCGAAGGGCAGTTCTTC
TRBJ2-2 . . TRBV28 12 CASRVPGGELFF TGTGCCAGCAGGGTTCCCGGCGGGGAGCTGTTTTTT
TRBJ1-3 . TRBD1 TRBV4-3 18 CASSQELGGGHSGNTIYF TGCGCCAGCAGCCAAGAACTAGGGGGCGGACACTCTGGAAACACCATATATTTT
TRBJ2-2 . TRBD2 TRBV7-6 15 CASSPKRDGAGELFF TGTGCCAGCAGCCCCAAGCGGGATGGAGCCGGGGAGCTGTTTTTT
TRBJ1-2 . TRBD1 TRBV7-9 14 CASRRQGDFYGYTF TGTGCCAGCAGAAGACAGGGGGATTTCTATGGCTACACCTTC
TRBJ1-6 . . TRBV4-1 16 CASSQRGTPVSSPLHF TGCGCCAGCAGCCAAAGAGGGACACCGGTGTCGTCACCCCTCCACTTT
TRBJ2-1 . . TRBV18 14 CASSPGRGFGEQFF TGTGCCAGCTCACCAGGAAGAGGGTTTGGAGAGCAGTTCTTC
TRBJ2-7 . TRBD2 TRBV4-1 15 CASSRSLAGAYEQYF TGCGCCAGCAGCCGGTCCTTAGCGGGGGCCTACGAGCAGTACTTC
TRBJ2-1 . TRBD2 TRBV7-2 19 CASSSNTRWRIAGGNEQFF TGTGCCAGCAGCTCAAACACCCGGTGGCGAATAGCGGGAGGCAATGAGCAGTTCTTC
TRBJ1-2 . . TRBV28 16 CASSSRRWGGGYGYTF TGTGCCAGCAGTTCTAGAAGGTGGGGGGGCGGCTATGGCTACACCTTC
TRBJ1-5 . TRBD1 TRBV28 17 CASSFDRGLTFNQPQHF TGTGCCAGCAGTTTCGACAGGGGGCTTACGTTCAATCAGCCCCAGCATTTT
TRBJ2-5 . . TRBV6-2/TRBV6-3 13 CASSYRSQETQYF TGTGCCAGCAGTTACAGGAGCCAAGAGACCCAGTACTTC
TRBJ1-1 . TRBD1 TRBV12-3/TRBV12-4 13 CASTGTGNTEAFF TGTGCCAGCACCGGGACAGGGAACACTGAAGCTTTCTTT
TRBJ1-2 . . TRBV6-1 14 CASSETRTRLGYTF TGTGCCAGCAGTGAAACCCGGACAAGACTTGGCTACACCTTC
TRBJ2-7 once TRBD2 TRBV5-4 15 CASSLKVAGGEEQYF TGTGCCAGCAGCTTGAAGGTAGCGGGAGGTGAAGAGCAGTACTTC
TRBJ2-1 . . TRBV2 15 CASTQERETRNEQFF TGTGCCAGCACCCAGGAGAGGGAGACACGGAATGAGCAGTTCTTC
TRBJ1-3 . . TRBV18 15 CASSPLTVSGNTIYF TGTGCCAGCTCACCGTTGACAGTCTCTGGAAACACCATATATTTT
TRBJ1-5 . TRBD1 TRBV6-5 14 CASTLYDRDQPQHF TGTGCCAGCACATTGTACGACAGGGATCAGCCCCAGCATTTT
TRBJ1-1 . . TRBV20-1 12 CSASFQSTEAFF TGCAGTGCTAGTTTCCAGTCGACTGAAGCTTTCTTT
TRBJ2-2 . . TRBV5-1 17 CASSFSASTGRGGELFF TGCGCCAGCAGCTTTTCTGCTAGCACCGGACGGGGAGGGGAGCTGTTTTTT
TRBJ2-6 . . TRBV7-4 19 CANPSGRENFSSGANVLTF TGTGCCAATCCGTCCGGACGGGAAAATTTTAGCTCTGGGGCCAACGTCCTGACTTTC
TRBJ2-7 few . TRBV28 14 CASYPGRFSYEQYF TGTGCCAGCTACCCGGGTAGGTTCTCCTACGAGCAGTACTTC